This TCR beta chain was sequenced during a study of T cell repertoires in cytomegalovirus infection. As for the study in general: A matching HLA type, together with CMV infection, was signaled by public TCR beta signatures.

V lost 1 base, J lost 1 base, and 13 bases lay in between. The germline V gene has CDR1 SGHTA and CDR2 FQGNSA. This CDR3 contains 16 residues. Study findings and constraints: The cumulative frequency of public TCR beta families identified carriers of CMV plus the relevant HLA. What dominated the ex vivo response were HLA-C-restricted CMV-specific TCR beta clonotypes.

This clonotype was observed at least ten times. Antigen specificity is unknown. TCRdb re-called the reads through MiXCR, storing one row per CDR3 protein. The sample holds more than 350,000 distinct CDR3 sequences, roughly 30% seen once. The clonotype originates from a human donor in good health (CMV status not recorded). Some clones in this sample may be carry-over from other donors' samples. The V gene is TRBV7-2, the J gene TRBJ1-1; D uncertain. Sample: PBMCs. The CDR3 loop is CASSLVRTPGNTEAFF. For the CDR3, the DNA is TGTGCCAGCAGCTTAGTTCGGACTCCGGGGAACACTGAAGCTTTCTTT.